This is a list of T cell receptor beta chains from one sample in a study of cytomegalovirus exposure and HLA in healthy donors. The protocol was immunoSEQ multiplex PCR, while the TCRdb copy is restricted to in-frame clones and leaves out a portion. The data hold about 140,000 clones, with about 80% observed a single time. The sample was PBMCs. The receptor set was obtained from a woman aged 55 to 70 in good health and CMV-seropositive. Each CDR3 is given with its conserved first and last residue. Each record gives: D gene, V gene, J gene, clone size, CDR3 DNA, CDR3 protein. The D gene is left open where the match is weak. The size entry is marked missing in some rows and otherwise reads once, few, many or a size class.

d_call: -; v_call: TRBV7-8; j_call: TRBJ2-2; clone_size: -; cdr3_nt: TGTGCCAGCAGCCCAAGAACGGGGGGCGGGAACACCGGGGAGCTGTTTTTT; cdr3_aa: CASSPRTGGGNTGELFF
d_call: -; v_call: TRBV27; j_call: TRBJ2-7; clone_size: once; cdr3_nt: TGTGCCAGCAGTCAGGGTAGGGGGTACGAGCAGTACTTC; cdr3_aa: CASSQGRGYEQYF
d_call: -; v_call: TRBV10-3; j_call: TRBJ1-3; clone_size: -; cdr3_nt: TGTGCCATCAGTGGACAGTACTCTGGAAACACCATATATTTT; cdr3_aa: CAISGQYSGNTIYF
d_call: -; v_call: TRBV29-1; j_call: TRBJ1-3; clone_size: -; cdr3_nt: TGCAGCGTCTTGGGTGGTGGAGGGTCTGGAAACACCATATATTTT; cdr3_aa: CSVLGGGGSGNTIYF
d_call: -; v_call: TRBV28; j_call: TRBJ2-5; clone_size: -; cdr3_nt: TGTGCCAGCGTCGGCCAAGAGACCCAGTACTTC; cdr3_aa: CASVGQETQYF
d_call: -; v_call: TRBV29-1; j_call: TRBJ2-2; clone_size: -; cdr3_nt: TGCAGCGCCAAAGCGGGCGGGGACACCGGGGAGCTGTTTTTT; cdr3_aa: CSAKAGGDTGELFF
d_call: TRBD2; v_call: TRBV29-1; j_call: TRBJ2-7; clone_size: -; cdr3_nt: TGCAGCGTTCATAGACTAGCGGGAGACGAGCAGTACTTC; cdr3_aa: CSVHRLAGDEQYF
d_call: TRBD1; v_call: TRBV30; j_call: TRBJ1-5; clone_size: few; cdr3_nt: TGTGCCTGGAGTGCACAGGGGGCACTGGGGGGCAATCAGCCCCAGCATTTT; cdr3_aa: CAWSAQGALGGNQPQHF
d_call: TRBD1; v_call: TRBV27; j_call: TRBJ1-4; clone_size: -; cdr3_nt: TGTGCCAGCAGTCTGACAGGGGGGAAGGAAAAACTGTTTTTT; cdr3_aa: CASSLTGGKEKLFF
d_call: TRBD1; v_call: TRBV28; j_call: TRBJ1-5; clone_size: -; cdr3_nt: TGTGCCAGCAGTTTATCGGGACAGGGGTACAATCAGCCCCAGCATTTT; cdr3_aa: CASSLSGQGYNQPQHF
d_call: TRBD2; v_call: TRBV23-1; j_call: TRBJ2-1; clone_size: -; cdr3_nt: TGCGCCAGCAGTCAACCCAGACTAGCGGGAAATTACAATGAGCAGTTCTTC; cdr3_aa: CASSQPRLAGNYNEQFF
d_call: -; v_call: TRBV5-8; j_call: TRBJ2-7; clone_size: -; cdr3_nt: TGTGCCAGCAGCTTGCTCCCGACAGGCCTAGGCTACGAGCAGTACTTC; cdr3_aa: CASSLLPTGLGYEQYF
d_call: -; v_call: TRBV28; j_call: TRBJ1-2; clone_size: -; cdr3_nt: TGTGCCAGCAGTTTATACGGGGGCTACACCTTC; cdr3_aa: CASSLYGGYTF
d_call: TRBD1; v_call: TRBV5-4; j_call: TRBJ1-2; clone_size: -; cdr3_nt: TGTGCCAGCAGCGCTACCGGGACAGGGCATGGCTACACCTTC; cdr3_aa: CASSATGTGHGYTF